This TCR beta chain came from a study of blood T cells in healthy people across ages. Turning to this clonotype: The junction and the germline gene differ at one end; a read error may be behind it.

Then a second PCR, running roughly 7 to 11 cycles, was carried out with a sample-barcoded 5' primer and a J-beta primer mix. Every cDNA molecule carried a tag from a template-switch adaptor bearing 12 random nucleotides. Using its own MiXCR run on the 5' RACE reads, TCRdb lists one record per CDR3 protein. The top ten hold around 18% of the sample, which has 1,100,000 or so distinct CDR3 sequences, 35% to 55% seen once. The CDR3 totals 12 residues. Germline lookup yields CDR1 MNHNY and CDR2 SVGAGI (reference sequence). The donors, aged about 6 to 95, were healthy Caucasians from Russia. The authors extracted at least 6 micrograms of total RNA per sample.

This TCR derives from a woman between 55 and 75 years old in good health. The V gene is TRBV6-6, the J gene TRBJ2-7; D is unclear. The sequenced sample was blood. CDR3 DNA: TGTGCCAGCAATTACGCCGATAATAAGCAGTACTTC. It translates to CASNYADNKQYF.